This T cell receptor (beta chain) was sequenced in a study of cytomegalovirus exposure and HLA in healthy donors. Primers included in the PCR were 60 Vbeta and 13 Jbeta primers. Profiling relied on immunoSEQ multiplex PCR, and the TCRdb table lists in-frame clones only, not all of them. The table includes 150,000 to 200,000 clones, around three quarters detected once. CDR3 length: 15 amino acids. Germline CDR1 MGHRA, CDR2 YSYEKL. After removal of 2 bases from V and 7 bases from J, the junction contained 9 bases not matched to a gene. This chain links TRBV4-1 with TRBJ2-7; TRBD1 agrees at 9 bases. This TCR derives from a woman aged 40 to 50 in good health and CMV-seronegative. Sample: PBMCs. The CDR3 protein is CASSQLPGQGWEQYF. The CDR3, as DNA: TGCGCCAGCAGCCAACTCCCGGGACAGGGTTGGGAGCAGTACTTC.